This is a list of T cell receptor beta chains from one sample in a study of cytomegalovirus exposure and HLA in healthy donors. The table came from immunoSEQ multiplex PCR; TCRdb's copy has only in-frame clones and leaves some out. The sample yields under 150,000 clones, approximately 85% seen once. The specimen sequenced was PBMCs. The receptors stem from a woman younger than 45 in good health and CMV-seropositive. Each CDR3 is given with its conserved first and last residue. A D gene is named only where the DNA matches it firmly. A row's size may be missing; if present it is once, few, many or a size class.

TRBD1	-	TRBV28	TRBJ1-5	TGTGCCAGCAGTCGGACAGGGGCCAATCAGCCCCAGCATTTT	CASSRTGANQPQHF
-	-	TRBV19	TRBJ2-1	TGTGCCAGTAGTATGGCTCCGCGGAGCGGTGAGCAGTTCTTC	CASSMAPRSGEQFF
TRBD2	-	TRBV5-6	TRBJ2-1	TGTGCCAGCAGCTTAGCGGGGGGGCGAGGGAATGAGCAGTTCTTC	CASSLAGGRGNEQFF
TRBD2	-	TRBV29-1	TRBJ2-7	TGCAGCGTTGAAACTAGCGGAAAGGACTCCTACGAGCAGTACTTC	CSVETSGKDSYEQYF
-	-	TRBV2	TRBJ2-3	TGTGCCAGCAGTGAACAACAGAATACGCAGTATTTT	CASSEQQNTQYF
TRBD1	-	TRBV4-2	TRBJ1-1	TGTGCCAGCAGCCCCCGGACAGGCGGGACTAACACTGAAGCTTTCTTT	CASSPRTGGTNTEAFF
-	-	TRBV6-6	TRBJ2-7	TGTGCCAGCAATTCCCCCGGGATCTCCTACGAGCAGTACTTC	CASNSPGISYEQYF
-	-	TRBV28	TRBJ1-1	TGTGCCAGCAGCACCTCGGTCACTGAAGCTTTCTTT	CASSTSVTEAFF
TRBD2	-	TRBV5-6	TRBJ2-5	TGTGCCAGCTCTCGGGCTAGCGGGGGAGGGGAGACCCAGTACTTC	CASSRASGGGETQYF
-	-	TRBV30	TRBJ2-5	TGTGCCTGGAGTGTACGGGGAGAGACCCAGTACTTC	CAWSVRGETQYF
TRBD1	once	TRBV5-1	TRBJ2-3	TGCGCCAGCAGCCCTCAAAACGGGACAGGGAGGGGCACAGATACGCAGTATTTT	CASSPQNGTGRGTDTQYF
-	-	TRBV19	TRBJ1-4	TGTGCCAGTAGTACCTATGACTCCGCTAATGAAAAACTGTTTTTT	CASSTYDSANEKLFF
TRBD1	-	TRBV30	TRBJ1-6	TGTGCCTCGTTACCCACAGGGGCCTCACGGGCTAATTCACCCCTCCACTTT	CASLPTGASRANSPLHF
-	-	TRBV2	TRBJ1-5	TGTGCCAGCAGAGGCTCTCACGACAGTTTTAGCAATCAGCCCCAGCATTTT	CASRGSHDSFSNQPQHF
TRBD1	-	TRBV11-3	TRBJ2-3	TGTGCCAGCAGCCCCGGACAGGCCTTCCGCACAGATACGCAGTATTTT	CASSPGQAFRTDTQYF
TRBD2	-	TRBV5-4	TRBJ2-1	TGTGCCAGCAGTCCCACTAGCGGGACCTACAATGAGCAGTTCTTC	CASSPTSGTYNEQFF
TRBD1	-	TRBV6-5	TRBJ1-2	TGTGCCAGCAGTTCCGGGACAGGGGCCTATGGCTACACCTTC	CASSSGTGAYGYTF
TRBD1	-	TRBV7-3	TRBJ2-2	TGTGCCAGCAGCATGGGACAGGGTACCGGGGAGCTGTTTTTT	CASSMGQGTGELFF
TRBD2	-	TRBV7-9	TRBJ2-7	TGTGCCAGCAGCACACTAGCGGGGTCCTACGAGCAGTACTTC	CASSTLAGSYEQYF
TRBD1	-	TRBV30	TRBJ2-7	TGTGCCTTTTCGGGACAGGGATCCTACGAGCAGTACTTC	CAFSGQGSYEQYF
-	-	TRBV5-5	TRBJ2-1	TGTGCCAGCAGCTGGGACAATCCCACTTTACACAATGAGCAGTTCTTC	CASSWDNPTLHNEQFF
TRBD1	-	TRBV2	TRBJ1-4	TGTGCCAGCACTCGACAGGGCCCTGCAACTAATGAAAAACTGTTTTTT	CASTRQGPATNEKLFF
TRBD1	-	TRBV19	TRBJ2-5	TGTGCCAGTAGCACCGGGACAGGGGCGGAGGGGACCCAGTACTTC	CASSTGTGAEGTQYF
-	-	TRBV5-1	TRBJ2-5	TGCGCCAGCAGCCCCAGGGGGGTTCAAGAGACCCAGTACTTC	CASSPRGVQETQYF
TRBD1	-	TRBV28	TRBJ1-5	TGTGCCAGCAGTTTAGAGCAGGGGGATCAGCCCCAGCATTTT	CASSLEQGDQPQHF
-	-	TRBV5-6	TRBJ1-1	TGTGCCAGCAGCCCCCAGGGCTTCGGCACTGAAGCTTTCTTT	CASSPQGFGTEAFF
TRBD1	-	TRBV18	TRBJ1-4	TGTGCCAGCTCACTCCGGACAGGGAATGAAAAACTGTTTTTT	CASSLRTGNEKLFF
-	-	TRBV28	TRBJ1-2	TGTGCCAGCAGTCTCGACAGTTATGGCTACACCTTC	CASSLDSYGYTF
TRBD1	few	TRBV11-2	TRBJ2-7	TGTGCCAGCAGTCCAACGGAGGGACAGGGTATCGGGGAGCAGTACTTC	CASSPTEGQGIGEQYF
-	few	TRBV6-5	TRBJ1-1	TGTGCCAGCAGTTACGGGCGGAACACTGAAGCTTTCTTT	CASSYGRNTEAFF
-	-	TRBV29-1	TRBJ1-2	TGCAGCGTTGTTAAGGGCGGGGGAGCTAACTATGGCTACACCTTC	CSVVKGGGANYGYTF
-	-	TRBV5-1	TRBJ2-5	TGCGCCAGCAGGCCTAGTTCAGGGGAGACCCAGTACTTC	CASRPSSGETQYF
-	-	TRBV5-1	TRBJ2-7	TGCGCCAGCAGCTTAGACAACTTTCTCTACGAGCAGTACTTC	CASSLDNFLYEQYF
TRBD1	-	TRBV29-1	TRBJ2-7	TGCAGCGTAACGGACAGGGTTAATTTCGAGCAGTACTTC	CSVTDRVNFEQYF
-	-	TRBV30	TRBJ1-3	TGTGCCTGGAGTGGCGGATTCTCTGGAAACACCATATATTTT	CAWSGGFSGNTIYF
TRBD1	-	TRBV5-1	TRBJ1-2	TGCGCCAGCAGCAGAACCATTTTAACAGGGGATGGCTACACCTTC	CASSRTILTGDGYTF
TRBD1	once	TRBV6-5	TRBJ1-5	TGTGCCAGCAGGGGACAGCTCAATCAGCCCCAGCATTTT	CASRGQLNQPQHF
-	once	TRBV28	TRBJ2-7	TGTGCCAGCAGTCCTTCCCCCGACTCCACCTACGAGCAGTACTTC	CASSPSPDSTYEQYF
TRBD2	-	TRBV27	TRBJ2-7	TGTGCCAGCAGGTTCGGGACTAGCGGGAGTTACGAGCAGTACTTC	CASRFGTSGSYEQYF
TRBD1	once	TRBV5-1	TRBJ2-2	TGCGCCAGCAACCCGGGACAGGGACGAATCGGGGAGCTGTTTTTT	CASNPGQGRIGELFF
-	-	TRBV5-1	TRBJ2-7	TGCGCCAGCAGCTCCGGGGGAGCGAGCTCCTACGAGCAGTACTTC	CASSSGGASSYEQYF